This T cell receptor beta chain came from a study of cytomegalovirus exposure and HLA in healthy donors. Study conclusions and caveats: The study labeled 164 TCR beta chains cytomegalovirus-associated. In an earlier analysis, productive rearrangement rates for most beta V segments clustered near 87% or 30%.

The CDR3 extends over 15 amino acids. Germline values: CDR1 MNHEY, CDR2 SMNVEV (reference sequence). V was clipped by 6 bases and J by 1 base; unmatched bases: 5. With regard to this clone: Its antigen is still unknown.

Donors counted as nominally healthy when sampled, yet unrecorded immune exposures were likely. PCR employed 60 Vbeta and 13 Jbeta primers. Profiled with immunoSEQ multiplex PCR; TCRdb holds only in-frame clones, not every one. The table shows 120,000 to 150,000 clones, with 60% to 80% occurring only once. The rearrangement joins TRBV27 to TRBJ2-1; TRBD2 agrees at 8 bases. The sample was PBMCs. This clonotype originated in a male donor in good health and CMV-seronegative. CDR3 sequence (DNA): TGTGCCAGCAGACCGAGCGGGAGATCCTACAATGAGCAGTTCTTC. It is translated as CASRPSGRSYNEQFF.